This T cell receptor beta chain emerged from a study of T cells in localized non-small cell lung cancer. Study-wide results and limits: Density of T cells in blood, when higher, went with longer overall survival. Maximal T cell clonality occurred in uninvolved adjacent lung, with tumor ranking below it.

CDR3 length: 15 residues. J was trimmed by 5 bases and V by 4 bases; bases with no gene match: 2. Per the germline V gene, CDR1 is SGHVS and CDR2 is FNYEAQ. Profiled with immunoSEQ multiplex PCR; TCRdb holds only in-frame clones, not every one. Among 13,000 or so clones listed, around 84% were seen once. A word on this clone: Its antigen is currently unknown.

The chain couples TRBV7-6 to TRBJ2-7, with 16 bases aligning to TRBD2. This clonotype originated in an older male donor with stage III lung adenocarcinoma. Material: peripheral blood, obtained before any cancer treatment. The CDR3 bases are TGTGCCAGCAGCTCCGGGACTAGCGGGAGGGACGAGCAGTACTTC. Its protein product is CASSSGTSGRDEQYF. The full variable domain, rest sourced from reference TRBV7-6 and TRBJ2-7, is GAGVSQSPRYKVTKRGQDVALRCDPISGHVSLYWYRQALGQGPEFLTYFNYEAQQDKSGLPNDRFSAERPEGSISTLTIQRTEQRDSAMYRCASSSGTSGRDEQYFGPGTRLTVT.